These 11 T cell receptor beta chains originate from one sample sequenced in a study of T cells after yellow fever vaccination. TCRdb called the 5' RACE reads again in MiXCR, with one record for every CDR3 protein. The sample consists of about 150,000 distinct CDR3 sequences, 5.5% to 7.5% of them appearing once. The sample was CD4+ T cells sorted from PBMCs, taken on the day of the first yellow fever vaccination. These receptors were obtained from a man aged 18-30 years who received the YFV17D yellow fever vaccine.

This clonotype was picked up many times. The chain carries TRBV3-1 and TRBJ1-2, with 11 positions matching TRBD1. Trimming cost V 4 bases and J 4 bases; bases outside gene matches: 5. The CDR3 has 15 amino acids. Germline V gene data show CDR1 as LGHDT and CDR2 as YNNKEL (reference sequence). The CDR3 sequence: CASSLTGTGGYGYTF. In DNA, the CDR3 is TGTGCCAGCAGCCTTACCGGGACAGGGGGCTATGGCTACACCTTC.

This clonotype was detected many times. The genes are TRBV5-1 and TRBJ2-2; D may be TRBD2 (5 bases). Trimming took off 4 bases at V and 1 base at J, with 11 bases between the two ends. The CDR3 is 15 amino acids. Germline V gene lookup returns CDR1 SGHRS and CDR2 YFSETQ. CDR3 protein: CASSLIGLNTGELFF. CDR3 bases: TGCGCCAGCAGCCTAATCGGACTGAACACCGGGGAGCTGTTTTTT.

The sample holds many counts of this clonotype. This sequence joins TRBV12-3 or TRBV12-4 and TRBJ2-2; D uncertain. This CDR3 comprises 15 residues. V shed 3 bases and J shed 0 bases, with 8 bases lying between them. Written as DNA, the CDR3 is TGTGCCAGCAGTTTGGGCCGATCGAACACCGGGGAGCTGTTTTTT. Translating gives CASSLGRSNTGELFF.

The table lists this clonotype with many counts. The CDR3 nucleotides read TGCGCCAGCAGCACGCGCCCCGGGGAGCTGTTTTTT. Translating gives CASSTRPGELFF. The V call is TRBV5-1, the J call TRBJ2-2, with D uncertain. Deletions cut 4 bases from V and 6 bases from J, with 7 bases between. Germline CDR1 reads SGHRS; CDR2 reads YFSETQ. The CDR3 contains 12 residues.

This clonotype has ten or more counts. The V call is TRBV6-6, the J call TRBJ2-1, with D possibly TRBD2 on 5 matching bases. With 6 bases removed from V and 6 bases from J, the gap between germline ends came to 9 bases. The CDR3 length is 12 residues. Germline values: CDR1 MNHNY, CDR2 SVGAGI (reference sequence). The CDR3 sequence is CASRGAGNEQFF. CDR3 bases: TGTGCCAGCAGGGGAGCAGGCAATGAGCAGTTCTTC.

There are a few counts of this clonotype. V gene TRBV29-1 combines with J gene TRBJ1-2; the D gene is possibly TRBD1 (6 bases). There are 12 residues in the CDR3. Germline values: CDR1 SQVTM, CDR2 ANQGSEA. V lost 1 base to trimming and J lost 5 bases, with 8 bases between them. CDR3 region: CSVEGGGYGYTF. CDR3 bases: TGCAGCGTTGAAGGAGGGGGGTATGGCTACACCTTC. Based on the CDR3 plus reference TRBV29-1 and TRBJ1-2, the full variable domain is SAVISQKPSRDICQRGTSLTIQCQVDSQVTMMFWYRQQPGQSLTLIATANQGSEATYESGFVIDKFPISRPNLTFSTLTVSNMSPEDSSIYLCSVEGGGYGYTFGSGTRLTVV.

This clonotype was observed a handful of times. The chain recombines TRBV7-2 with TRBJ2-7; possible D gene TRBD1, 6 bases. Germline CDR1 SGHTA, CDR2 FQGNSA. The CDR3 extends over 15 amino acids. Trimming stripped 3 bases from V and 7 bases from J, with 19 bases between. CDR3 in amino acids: CASSLDRAGAGEQYF. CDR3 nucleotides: TGTGCCAGCAGCTTGGACCGTGCAGGGGCCGGAGAGCAGTACTTC.

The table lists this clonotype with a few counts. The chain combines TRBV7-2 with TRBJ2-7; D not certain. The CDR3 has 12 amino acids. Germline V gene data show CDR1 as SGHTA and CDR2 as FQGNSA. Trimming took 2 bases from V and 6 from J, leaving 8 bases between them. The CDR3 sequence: CASSLLRSEQYF. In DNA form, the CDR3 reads TGTGCCAGCAGCTTACTAAGAAGCGAGCAGTACTTC.

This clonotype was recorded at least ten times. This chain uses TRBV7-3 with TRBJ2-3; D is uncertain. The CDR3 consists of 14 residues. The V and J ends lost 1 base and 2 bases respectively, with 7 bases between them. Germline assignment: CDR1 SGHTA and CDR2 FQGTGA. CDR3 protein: CASSLSAVTDTQYF. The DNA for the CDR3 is TGTGCCAGCAGCTTAAGCGCGGTCACAGATACGCAGTATTTT. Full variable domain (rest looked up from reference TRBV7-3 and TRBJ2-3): GAGVSQTPSNKVTEKGKYVELRCDPISGHTALYWYRQSLGQGPEFLIYFQGTGAADDSGLPNDRFFAVRPEGSVSTLKIQRTERGDSAVYLCASSLSAVTDTQYFGPGTRLTVL.

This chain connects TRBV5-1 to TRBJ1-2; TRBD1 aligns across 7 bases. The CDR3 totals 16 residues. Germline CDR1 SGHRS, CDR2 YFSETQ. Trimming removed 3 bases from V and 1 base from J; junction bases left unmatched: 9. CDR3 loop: CASSSQTGTYNYGYTF. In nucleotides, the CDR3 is TGCGCCAGCAGCTCCCAGACAGGGACTTATAACTATGGCTACACCTTC.

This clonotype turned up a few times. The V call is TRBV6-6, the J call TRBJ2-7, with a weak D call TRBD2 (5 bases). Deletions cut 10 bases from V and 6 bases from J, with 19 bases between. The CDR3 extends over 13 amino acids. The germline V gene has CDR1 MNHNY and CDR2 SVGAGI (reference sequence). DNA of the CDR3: TGTGCCACCAACGGGGTTACTACGGGCGAGCAGTACGTC. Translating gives CATNGVTTGEQYV.